These 17 T cell receptor beta chains originate from one sample sequenced in a study of technical replicates of blood from four donors. Sequencing used immunoSEQ multiplex PCR; TCRdb keeps in-frame clones, though not all of them. The table includes 75,000 to 90,000 clones, about 93% detected once. The sequencing sample was made of T cells isolated from PBMCs. The receptors were gathered from a human donor in good health.

The chain recombines TRBV4-1 with TRBJ2-2; the match to TRBD2 covers 13 bases. CDR1 and CDR2 from the germline V gene are MGHRA and YSYEKL. With 4 bases clipped from V and 7 bases from J, the junction kept 18 bases outside the gene matches. The CDR3 extends over 20 amino acids. This chain's CDR3 is CASSPGLAGALIKRVGELFF. The CDR3 DNA is TGCGCCAGCAGCCCAGGACTAGCGGGGGCCCTAATAAAGCGGGTCGGGGAGCTGTTTTTT.

This chain connects TRBV28 to TRBJ1-2, with D possibly being TRBD1 (5 bases). CDR1 and CDR2 from the germline V gene are MDHEN and SYDVKM. The CDR3 is 13 amino acids. The V and J ends lost 7 bases and 2 bases respectively, with 11 bases between them. The CDR3 sequence: CASTLTENYGYTF. The CDR3 nucleotides read TGTGCCAGCACCCTGACAGAGAACTATGGCTACACCTTC.

The gene calls are TRBV28 and TRBJ2-1, with D maybe TRBD2 (5 bases). This CDR3 is built from 14 residues. The ends were cut back, 7 bases at V and 5 bases at J, with 15 bases in the middle. CDR1 is MDHEN, CDR2 SYDVKM, per germline. CDR3 nucleotides: TGTGCCAGCACCCAAGGGCCGGGAAACAATGAGCAGTTCTTC. It codes for CASTQGPGNNEQFF.

The chain joins TRBV5-1 to TRBJ2-2; 8 bases match TRBD1. The V and J ends lost 0 bases and 7 bases, in that order; junction bases with no gene match: 8. CDR1 SGHRS and CDR2 YFSETQ come from the germline V gene. The CDR3 totals 16 residues. The CDR3 coding sequence is TGCGCCAGCAGCTTGGCCCGGACAGGGCCAAACGGGGAGCTGTTTTTT. Protein sequence: CASSLARTGPNGELFF.

V gene TRBV6-5 combines with J gene TRBJ1-3; D gene unclear. The CDR3 has 15 residues. CDR1 is MNHEY and CDR2 is SVGAGI in the germline V gene. Trimming shortened V by 2 bases and J by 8 bases, and 16 bases separated the two germline ends. The CDR3 sequence: CASSYTGHAGDTIYF. The CDR3 nucleotides are TGTGCCAGCAGTTACACGGGCCACGCCGGGGACACCATATATTTT.

The rearrangement links TRBV27 to TRBJ2-2; possible D gene TRBD2, 5 bases. V was pared by 7 bases and J by 2 bases, with 17 bases between. The CDR3 runs to 16 residues. Germline CDR1 is MNHEY and CDR2 is SMNVEV (reference sequence). The CDR3 region has the DNA TGTGCCAGCAACTTTTATGAGACTACTAACACCGGGGAGCTGTTTTTT. Translated, it gives CASNFYETTNTGELFF.

This chain connects TRBV11-2 to TRBJ1-2; 8 bases line up with TRBD1. The CDR3 is 17 residues long. The V and J ends lost 4 bases and 0 bases, in that order; junction bases with no gene match: 10. CDR1 and CDR2 from the germline V gene are SGHAT and FQNNGV. CDR3: CASSSPPRGPPNYGYTF. CDR3 coding DNA: TGTGCCAGCAGCTCCCCTCCCAGGGGGCCCCCTAACTATGGCTACACCTTC.

This chain joins TRBV10-3 and TRBJ2-3; 11 bases are a match to TRBD1. V dropped 5 bases and J dropped 0; count of bases not matched to a gene: 7. In germline, CDR1 is ENHRY, CDR2 SYGVKD. This CDR3 has 17 amino acids. The DNA of the CDR3 is TGTGCCATCAGTCCGGGACAGGGGGGGCCCAGCACAGATACGCAGTATTTT. Translated, it gives CAISPGQGGPSTDTQYF.

This clone is a singleton in its sample. This chain uses TRBV27 with TRBJ1-2; TRBD1 might be the D (6 bases). Germline assignment: CDR1 MNHEY and CDR2 SMNVEV (reference sequence). V was shortened by 6 bases and J by 8 bases, with 16 bases between the two germline ends. The CDR3 consists of 13 residues. The CDR3 region has the DNA TGTGCCAGCAGCTCGAACAGGGTGGAAGGCTACACCTTC. This gives the protein CASSSNRVEGYTF.

The chain carries TRBV4-1 and TRBJ2-6; 11 bases are shared with TRBD2. J lost 0 bases, V lost 2 bases, and 15 bases had no gene match. Germline values: CDR1 MGHRA, CDR2 YSYEKL. The CDR3 consists of 22 residues. This CDR3 is CASSQSPLAGGPSSSGANVLTF. CDR3 DNA sequence: TGCGCCAGCAGCCAATCTCCCCTAGCGGGGGGCCCGTCCTCCTCTGGGGCCAACGTCCTGACTTTC.

The rearrangement links TRBV29-1 to TRBJ2-5; the D gene is possibly TRBD1 (5 bases). CDR3 length: 13 amino acids. Germline CDR1 reads SQVTM; CDR2 reads ANQGSEA. Deletions cut 2 bases from V and 2 bases from J, with 9 bases between. CDR3 in DNA: TGCAGCGTTGAATTTCAGGGTCAAGAGACCCAGTACTTC. Translation gives CSVEFQGQETQYF.

DNA of the CDR3: TGTGCCAGCAGTCAACCCCGGGAAGCGCCAGACACCATATATTTT. Residues: CASSQPREAPDTIYF. The genes are TRBV2 and TRBJ1-3; unclear D gene. Trimming stripped 5 bases from V and 8 bases from J, with 19 bases between. The CDR3 runs to 15 residues. Germline V CDR1 and CDR2: SNHLY, FYNNEI.

The V call is TRBV5-1, the J call TRBJ2-1; maybe TRBD2 (6 bases). Per germline, CDR1 SGHRS and CDR2 YFSETQ. Trimming removed 5 bases at V and 9 bases at J, with 12 bases between. The CDR3 extends over 12 amino acids. The CDR3 reads CASSSAGGEQFF. Here the CDR3 DNA reads TGCGCCAGCAGTTCGGCCGGGGGTGAGCAGTTCTTC.

V and J are TRBV11-2 and TRBJ1-1; tentatively, D is TRBD1 (6 bases). The CDR3 has 16 amino acids. The V end was cut by 4 bases, the J end by 1 base, with 16 bases between. Germline CDR1 is SGHAT and CDR2 is FQNNGV. The CDR3 sequence is CASSSYSTGQNTEAFF. CDR3 DNA: TGTGCCAGCAGCTCTTACTCGACAGGTCAGAACACTGAAGCTTTCTTT. The full variable domain, with the rest looked up from reference TRBV11-2 and TRBJ1-1, is EAGVAQSPRYKIIEKRQSVAFWCNPISGHATLYWYQQILGQGPKLLIQFQNNGVVDDSQLPKDRFSAERLKGVDSTLKIQPAKLEDSAVYLCASSSYSTGQNTEAFFGQGTRLTVV.

The chain carries TRBV5-4 and TRBJ2-1, with TRBD1 identical over 9 bases. The J segment lost 3 bases and the V segment lost 5 bases, leaving 6 bases of the junction unmatched. This CDR3 region has 15 residues. CDR1 is SGHNT, CDR2 YYREEE, per germline (reference sequence). CDR3 residues: CASSRDRANYNEQFF. The CDR3 nucleotides read TGTGCCAGCAGTCGGGACAGGGCTAACTACAATGAGCAGTTCTTC.

V is TRBV11-3 and J is TRBJ1-6, with a weak D call TRBD1 (5 bases). V was pared by 4 bases and J by 5 bases, with 15 bases between. This CDR3 has 16 residues. In germline, CDR1 is SGHNT, CDR2 YENEEA. CDR3: CASSSQGYYNNSPLHF. In nucleotides, the CDR3 is TGTGCCAGCAGCTCGCAGGGATATTATAATAATTCACCCCTCCACTTT.

V usage is TRBV7-9 and J usage is TRBJ2-5; 14 bases align to TRBD2. The CDR3 has 15 amino acids. V lost 4 bases, J lost 9 bases, and 7 bases stayed unmatched. Germline-derived CDR1 and CDR2 are SEHNR and FQNEAQ (reference sequence). CDR3 DNA sequence: TGTGCCAGCAGCTGGACTAGCGGGGGGACGGGGGCCCAGTACTTC. It translates to CASSWTSGGTGAQYF.